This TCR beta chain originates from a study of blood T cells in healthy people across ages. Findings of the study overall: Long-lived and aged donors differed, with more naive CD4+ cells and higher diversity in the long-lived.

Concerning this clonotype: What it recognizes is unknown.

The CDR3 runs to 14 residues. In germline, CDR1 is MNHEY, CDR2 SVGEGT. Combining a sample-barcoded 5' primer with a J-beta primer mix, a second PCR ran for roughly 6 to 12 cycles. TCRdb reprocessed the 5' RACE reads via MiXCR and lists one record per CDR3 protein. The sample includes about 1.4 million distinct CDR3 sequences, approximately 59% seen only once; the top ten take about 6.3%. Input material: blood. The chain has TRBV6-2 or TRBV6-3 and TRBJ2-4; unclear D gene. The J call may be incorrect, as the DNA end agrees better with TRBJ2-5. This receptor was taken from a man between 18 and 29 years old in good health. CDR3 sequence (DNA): TGTGTCGGCGCGTGGCAGACAACTGGGGAGACCCAGTACTTC. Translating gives CVGAWQTTGETQYF.